This T cell receptor (beta chain) is from a study of blood T cell repertoires in COVID-19 (dated by TCRdb to 2019 to 2021). As for the study more broadly: The collaborator samples originated in the United States, Italy and Spain and spanned the acute and convalescent phases of COVID-19. The samples were drawn from two sources: the first 160 participants of the ongoing ImmuneRACE study, and 950 to 1,500 subjects contributed by 6 global collaborators. Deeply sampled blood TCRbeta repertoires from subjects exposed to, actively infected with, or recovered from COVID-19 were included in the dataset. The prospective study material was composed of cDNA or gDNA derived from T cells, B-cell-depleted T cells, or PBMCs. The repertoires were made available in a free public database intended to serve as a resource for research on the immune response to SARS-CoV-2. The sample metadata nearly always contained a de-identified subject ID, COVID-19 status, age in years and sex. Where HLA class I and class II types were available, the types were taken from metadata supplied by the sample provider, not from assay-based typing. The study at large found these results: The quantity of clinical and demographic metadata differed by source and by participant and was supplied without curation.

Points on this clone: Its antigen remains undetermined. Base qualities are not provided; no much larger clone lies one nucleotide away.

The CDR3 goes from the cysteine to the phenylalanine over 15 residues. CDR3 DNA is the only sequence kept; it has 45 bases, read in frame from the first base. The germline V gene (reference sequence) supplies CDR1 LNHDA and CDR2 SQIVND. For this chain, trimming is 1 base at the V end and 7 bases at the J end, and the number of junction bases without a gene match is 2. Each collaborating institution followed its own protocols to collect whole blood in K2EDTA tubes. For TCRbeta analysis, collaborators shipped samples as frozen whole blood, isolated PBMCs, or DNA extracted from either of those sample types. TCRbeta CDR3 regions were amplified from genomic DNA by means of the immunoSEQ Assay, a bias-controlled multiplex PCR. As for the original processing: Nucleated cell counts per sample were estimated from amplification of reference gene primers within the assay. Sequence reads were collapsed and filtered to measure the absolute abundance of every unique TCRbeta CDR3 rearrangement. Productive Simpson clonality was computed per sample as the square root of Simpson's diversity index over productive rearrangements. Not all clones reach the TCRdb copy of this immuneACCESS table, which keeps in-frame sequences only. Checked studies attribute under half of the gap to unresolved V genes and leave the rest unexplained. V and J calls and clone size are copied from that table; D and trimming were computed from the DNA. This sample gives tens of thousands of clones in total; about 80% of them show up just once. Jointly, the top ten make up about 30% of the sample.

The sample was peripheral blood. This chain is built from TRBV19 and TRBJ2-2, with TRBD1 identical over 11 junction bases. This TCR derives from an older man with acute or convalescent COVID-19. The nucleotides read TGTGCCAGTAGTATAGTCGGGACAGGGGGCGGGGAGCTGTTTTTT. It specifies CASSIVGTGGGELFF.